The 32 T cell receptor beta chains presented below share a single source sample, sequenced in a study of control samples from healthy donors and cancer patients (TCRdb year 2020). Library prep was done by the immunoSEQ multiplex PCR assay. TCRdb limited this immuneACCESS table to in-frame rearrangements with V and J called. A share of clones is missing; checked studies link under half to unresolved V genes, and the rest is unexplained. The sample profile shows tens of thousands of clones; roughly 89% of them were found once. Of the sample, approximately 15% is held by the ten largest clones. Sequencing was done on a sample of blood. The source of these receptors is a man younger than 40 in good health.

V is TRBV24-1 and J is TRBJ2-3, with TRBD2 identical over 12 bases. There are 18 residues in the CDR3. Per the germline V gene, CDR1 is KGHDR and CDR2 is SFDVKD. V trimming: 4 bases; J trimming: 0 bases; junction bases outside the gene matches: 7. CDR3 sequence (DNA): TGTGCCACCAGTGACCCGACTAGCGGGGGATTTAGCACAGATACGCAGTATTTT. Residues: CATSDPTSGGFSTDTQYF.

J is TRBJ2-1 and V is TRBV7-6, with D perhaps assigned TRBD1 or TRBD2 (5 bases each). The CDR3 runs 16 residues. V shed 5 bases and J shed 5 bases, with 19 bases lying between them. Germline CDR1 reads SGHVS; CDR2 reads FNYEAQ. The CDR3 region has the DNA TGTGCCAGCAGCCAGCCAGCCGGGACCGACGACAATGAGCAGTTCTTC. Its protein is CASSQPAGTDDNEQFF. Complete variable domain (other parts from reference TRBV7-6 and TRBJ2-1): GAGVSQSPRYKVTKRGQDVALRCDPISGHVSLYWYRQALGQGPEFLTYFNYEAQQDKSGLPNDRFSAERPEGSISTLTIQRTEQRDSAMYRCASSQPAGTDDNEQFFGPGTRLTVL.

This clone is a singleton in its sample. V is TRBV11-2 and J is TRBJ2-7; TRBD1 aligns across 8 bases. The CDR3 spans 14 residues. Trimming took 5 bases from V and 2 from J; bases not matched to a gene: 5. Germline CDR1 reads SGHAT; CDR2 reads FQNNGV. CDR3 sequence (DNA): TGTGCCAGCAGCAGGACAGGGAGACCCTACGAGCAGTACTTC. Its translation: CASSRTGRPYEQYF. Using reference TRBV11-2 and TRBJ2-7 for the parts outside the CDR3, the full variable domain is EAGVAQSPRYKIIEKRQSVAFWCNPISGHATLYWYQQILGQGPKLLIQFQNNGVVDDSQLPKDRFSAERLKGVDSTLKIQPAKLEDSAVYLCASSRTGRPYEQYFGPGTRLTVT.

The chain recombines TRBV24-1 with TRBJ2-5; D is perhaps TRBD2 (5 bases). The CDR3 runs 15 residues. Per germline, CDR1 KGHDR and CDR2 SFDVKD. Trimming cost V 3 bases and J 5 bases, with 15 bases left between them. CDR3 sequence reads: CATSDPRAPGETQYF. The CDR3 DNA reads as TGTGCCACCAGTGATCCGCGGGCGCCCGGGGAGACCCAGTACTTC.

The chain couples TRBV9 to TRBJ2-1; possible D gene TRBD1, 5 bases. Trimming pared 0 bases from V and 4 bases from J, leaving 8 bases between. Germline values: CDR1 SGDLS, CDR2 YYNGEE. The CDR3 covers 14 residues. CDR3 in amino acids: CASSVEQDYNEQFF. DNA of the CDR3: TGTGCCAGCAGCGTAGAACAGGATTACAATGAGCAGTTCTTC. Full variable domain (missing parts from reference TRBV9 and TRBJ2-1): DSGVTQTPKHLITATGQRVTLRCSPRSGDLSVYWYQQSLDQGLQFLIQYYNGEERAKGNILERFSAQQFPDLHSELNLSSLELGDSALYFCASSVEQDYNEQFFGPGTRLTVL.

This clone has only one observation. The CDR3 region has the DNA TGTGCCAGCAGTTCTGGGACCTATGGCTACACCTTC. Translated, it gives CASSSGTYGYTF. The chain carries TRBV28 and TRBJ1-2; a possible D gene is TRBD1 (5 bases). This CDR3 region has 12 residues. Trimming left V 4 bases short and J 4 bases short, with 7 bases between. The V gene's germline CDR1 is MDHEN and CDR2 SYDVKM.

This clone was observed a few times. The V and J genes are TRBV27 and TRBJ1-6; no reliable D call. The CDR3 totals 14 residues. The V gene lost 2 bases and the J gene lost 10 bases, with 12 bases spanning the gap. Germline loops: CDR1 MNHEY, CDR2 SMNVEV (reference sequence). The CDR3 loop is CASSLGGRGSPLHF. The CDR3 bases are TGTGCCAGCAGTTTAGGCGGACGGGGATCACCCCTCCACTTT.

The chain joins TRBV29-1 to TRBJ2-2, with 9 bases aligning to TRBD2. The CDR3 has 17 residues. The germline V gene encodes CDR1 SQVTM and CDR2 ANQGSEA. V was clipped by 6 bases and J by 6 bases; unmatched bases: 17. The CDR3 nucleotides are TGCAGCGTCCTATTGAATTTGGGCGGGGGGGCCGCCGGGGAGCTGTTTTTT. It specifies CSVLLNLGGGAAGELFF.

CDR3 loop: CASGSGYPEQYF. As DNA, the CDR3 is TGTGCTAGTGGTTCAGGGTATCCCGAGCAGTACTTC. V and J are TRBV12-5 and TRBJ2-7, with TRBD1 as a possible D gene (5 bases). The CDR3 is made up of 12 amino acids. The V gene lost 4 bases and the J gene lost 6 bases, with 10 bases spanning the gap. CDR1 and CDR2 from the germline V gene are LGHNT and FRNRAP.

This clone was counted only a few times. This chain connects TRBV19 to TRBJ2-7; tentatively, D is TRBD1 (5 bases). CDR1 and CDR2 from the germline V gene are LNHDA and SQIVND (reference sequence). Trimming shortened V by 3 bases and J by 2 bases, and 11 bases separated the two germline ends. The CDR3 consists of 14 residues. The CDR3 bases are TGTGCCAGTAGTATTACGGACATTACCTACGAGCAGTACTTC. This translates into CASSITDITYEQYF.

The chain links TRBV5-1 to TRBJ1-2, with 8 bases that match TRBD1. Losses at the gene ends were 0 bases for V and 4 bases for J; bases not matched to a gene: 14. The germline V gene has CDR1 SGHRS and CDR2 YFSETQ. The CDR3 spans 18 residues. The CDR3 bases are TGCGCCAGCAGCTTGGCCCAGACAGGGGCTCGACGCACCTATGGCTACACCTTC. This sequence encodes CASSLAQTGARRTYGYTF.

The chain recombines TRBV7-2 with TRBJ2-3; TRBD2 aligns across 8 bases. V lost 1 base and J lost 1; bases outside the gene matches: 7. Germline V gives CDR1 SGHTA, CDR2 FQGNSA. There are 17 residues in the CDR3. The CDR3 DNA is TGTGCCAGCAGCTTAGTCCGGGGGGGCCGCGGCACAGATACGCAGTATTTT. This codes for CASSLVRGGRGTDTQYF. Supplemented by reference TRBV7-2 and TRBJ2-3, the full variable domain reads GAGVSQSPSNKVTEKGKDVELRCDPISGHTALYWYRQSLGQGLEFLIYFQGNSAPDKSGLPSDRFSAERTGGSVSTLTIQRTQQEDSAVYLCASSLVRGGRGTDTQYFGPGTRLTVL.

CDR3 coding DNA: TGTGCCAGCATCGGGGGTTACTATGGCTACACCTTC. Translating gives CASIGGYYGYTF. V and J are TRBV28 and TRBJ1-2; a weak D match, TRBD1 (5 bases). V dropped 7 bases and J dropped 3 bases, with 9 bases sitting between them. The CDR3 has 12 residues. From germline, CDR1 is MDHEN and CDR2 SYDVKM.

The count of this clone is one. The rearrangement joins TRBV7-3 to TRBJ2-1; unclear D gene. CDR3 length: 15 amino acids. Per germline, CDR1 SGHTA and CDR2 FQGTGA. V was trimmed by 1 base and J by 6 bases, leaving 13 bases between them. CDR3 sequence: CASSLMHSIANEQFF. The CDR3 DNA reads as TGTGCCAGCAGCTTAATGCACAGCATAGCCAATGAGCAGTTCTTC.

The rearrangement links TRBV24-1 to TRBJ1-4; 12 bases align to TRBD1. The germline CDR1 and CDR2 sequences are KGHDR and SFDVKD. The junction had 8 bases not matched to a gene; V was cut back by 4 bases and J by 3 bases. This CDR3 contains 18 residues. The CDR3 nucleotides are TGTGCCACCAGTGAGGGACAGGGGGCGACGGGTGCTAATGAAAAACTGTTTTTT. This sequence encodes CATSEGQGATGANEKLFF.

The CDR3, as DNA: TGTGCCAGCAGCTTGGGGGGACTACCATCCTACAATGAGCAGTTCTTC. Amino acid sequence: CASSLGGLPSYNEQFF. This chain links TRBV5-4 with TRBJ2-1, with TRBD2 matching over 7 bases. CDR3 size: 16 residues. Germline V gene data show CDR1 as SGHNT and CDR2 as YYREEE (reference sequence). V shed 0 bases, J shed 1 base, and the junction held 4 bases outside the gene matches.

The CDR3 is CACLGQKQSYEQYF. CDR3 DNA: TGTGCCTGCCTTGGACAGAAGCAAAGCTACGAGCAGTACTTC. V gene TRBV30 combines with J gene TRBJ2-7, with D possibly being TRBD1 (6 bases). V was shortened by 6 bases and J by 3 bases, with 18 bases between the two germline ends. Germline V gives CDR1 GTSNPN, CDR2 SVGIG (reference sequence). CDR3 length equals 14 residues.

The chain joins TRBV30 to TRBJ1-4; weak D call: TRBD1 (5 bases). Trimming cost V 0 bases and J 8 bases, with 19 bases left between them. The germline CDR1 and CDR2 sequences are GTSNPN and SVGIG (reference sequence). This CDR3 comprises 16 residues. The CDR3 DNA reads TGTGCCTGGAGTGTACAGGTGTACACCCCAAGGGAAAAACTGTTTTTT. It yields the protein CAWSVQVYTPREKLFF.

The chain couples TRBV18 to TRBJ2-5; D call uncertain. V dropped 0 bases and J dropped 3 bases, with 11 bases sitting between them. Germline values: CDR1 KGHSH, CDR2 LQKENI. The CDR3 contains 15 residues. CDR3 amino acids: CASSPPRAEKETQYF. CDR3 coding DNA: TGTGCCAGCTCACCACCTCGGGCCGAAAAAGAGACCCAGTACTTC. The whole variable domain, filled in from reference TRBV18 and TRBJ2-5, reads NAGVMQNPRHLVRRRGQEARLRCSPMKGHSHVYWYRQLPEEGLKFMVYLQKENIIDESGMPKERFSAEFPKEGPSILRIQQVVRGDSAAYFCASSPPRAEKETQYFGPGTRLLVL.

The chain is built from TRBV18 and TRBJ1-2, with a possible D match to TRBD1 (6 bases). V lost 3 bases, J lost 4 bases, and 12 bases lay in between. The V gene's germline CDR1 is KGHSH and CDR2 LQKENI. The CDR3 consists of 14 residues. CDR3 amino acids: CASSPPQGSYGYTF. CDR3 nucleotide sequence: TGTGCCAGCTCACCCCCACAGGGATCCTATGGCTACACCTTC.

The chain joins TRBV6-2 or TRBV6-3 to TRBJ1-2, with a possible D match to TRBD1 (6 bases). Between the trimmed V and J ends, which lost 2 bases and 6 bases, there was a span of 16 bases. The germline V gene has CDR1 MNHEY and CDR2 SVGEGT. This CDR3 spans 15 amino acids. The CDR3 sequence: CASSYPKGTLNGYTF. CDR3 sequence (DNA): TGTGCCAGCAGTTACCCGAAAGGGACATTAAATGGCTACACCTTC.

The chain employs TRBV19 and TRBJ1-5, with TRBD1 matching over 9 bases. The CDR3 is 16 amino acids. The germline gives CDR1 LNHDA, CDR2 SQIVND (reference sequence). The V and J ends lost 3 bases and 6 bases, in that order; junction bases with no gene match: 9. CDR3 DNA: TGTGCCAGTAGTATTCTAGGGACAGGGACAAGTCAGCCCCAGCATTTT. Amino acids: CASSILGTGTSQPQHF.

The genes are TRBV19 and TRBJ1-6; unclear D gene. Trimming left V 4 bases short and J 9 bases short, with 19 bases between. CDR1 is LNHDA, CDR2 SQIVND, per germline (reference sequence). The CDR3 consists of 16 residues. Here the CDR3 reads CASSTPGPRGISPLHF. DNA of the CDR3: TGTGCCAGTAGTACCCCGGGTCCTCGGGGAATTTCACCCCTCCACTTT.

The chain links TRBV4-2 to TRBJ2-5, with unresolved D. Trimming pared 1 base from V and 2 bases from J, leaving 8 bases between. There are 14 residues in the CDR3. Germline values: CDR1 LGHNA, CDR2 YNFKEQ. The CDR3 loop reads CASSQGASQETQYF. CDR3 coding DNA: TGTGCCAGCAGCCAAGGAGCCTCTCAAGAGACCCAGTACTTC.

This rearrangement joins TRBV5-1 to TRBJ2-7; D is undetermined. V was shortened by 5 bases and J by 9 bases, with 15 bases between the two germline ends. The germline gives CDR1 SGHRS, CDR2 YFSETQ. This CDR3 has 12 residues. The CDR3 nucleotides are TGCGCCAGCAGGTACCAGGAAGGTGCGCAGTACTTC. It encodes CASRYQEGAQYF.

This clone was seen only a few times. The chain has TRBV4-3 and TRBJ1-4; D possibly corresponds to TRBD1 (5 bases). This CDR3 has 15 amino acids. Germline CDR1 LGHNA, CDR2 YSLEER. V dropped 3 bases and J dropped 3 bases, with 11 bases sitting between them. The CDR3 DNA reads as TGCGCCAGCAGCCACCGGGACGGACCTAATGAAAAACTGTTTTTT. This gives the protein CASSHRDGPNEKLFF.

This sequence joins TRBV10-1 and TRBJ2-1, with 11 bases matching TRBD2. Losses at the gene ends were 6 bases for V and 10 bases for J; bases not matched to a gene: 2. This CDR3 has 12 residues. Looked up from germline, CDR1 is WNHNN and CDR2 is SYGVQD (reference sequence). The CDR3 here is CASSGTSGEQFF. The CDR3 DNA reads TGCGCCAGCAGCGGGACTAGCGGCGAGCAGTTCTTC.

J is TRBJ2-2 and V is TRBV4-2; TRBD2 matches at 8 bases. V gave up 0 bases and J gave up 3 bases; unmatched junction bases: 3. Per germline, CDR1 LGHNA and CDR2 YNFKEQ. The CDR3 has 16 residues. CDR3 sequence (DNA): TGTGCCAGCAGCCAAGATTTACTAGCGGACACCGGGGAGCTGTTTTTT. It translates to CASSQDLLADTGELFF.

DNA of the CDR3: TGTGCCAGCTCACCACTTGAGACAGGGTCCAATCAGCCCCAGCATTTT. As protein: CASSPLETGSNQPQHF. V usage is TRBV18 and J usage is TRBJ1-5, with 7 bases aligning to TRBD1. The CDR3 loop spans 16 amino acids. Per the germline V gene, CDR1 is KGHSH and CDR2 is LQKENI. Trimming at V came to 1 base and at J to 3 bases, leaving 6 bases not matched to a gene.

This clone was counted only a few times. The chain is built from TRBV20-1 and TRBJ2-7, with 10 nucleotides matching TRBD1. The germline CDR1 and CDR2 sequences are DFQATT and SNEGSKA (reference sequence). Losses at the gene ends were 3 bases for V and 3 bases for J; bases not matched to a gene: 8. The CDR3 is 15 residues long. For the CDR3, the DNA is TGCAGTGCTAGTCCGAGACAGGGGGCGAACTACGAGCAGTACTTC. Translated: CSASPRQGANYEQYF.

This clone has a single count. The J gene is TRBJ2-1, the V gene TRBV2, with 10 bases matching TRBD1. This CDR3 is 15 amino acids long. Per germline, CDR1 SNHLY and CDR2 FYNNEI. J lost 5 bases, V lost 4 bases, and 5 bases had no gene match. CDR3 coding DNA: TGTGCCAGCAGTGGGGACAGGGGCGACCACAATGAGCAGTTCTTC. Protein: CASSGDRGDHNEQFF.

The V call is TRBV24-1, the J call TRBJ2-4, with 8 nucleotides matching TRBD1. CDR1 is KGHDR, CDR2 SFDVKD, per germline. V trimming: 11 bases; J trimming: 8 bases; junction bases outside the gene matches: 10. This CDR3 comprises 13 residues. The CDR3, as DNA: TGTGCCATTCGGACAGGGAATAATGACATTCAGTACTTC. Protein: CAIRTGNNDIQYF.